These 23 T cell receptor beta chains originate from one sample sequenced in a study of blood T cell repertoires in COVID-19. Method: immunoSEQ multiplex PCR; TCRdb's copy keeps in-frame clones and lacks some. This table holds about 290,000 clones, about nine tenths found once. The specimen was peripheral blood. These receptors all stem from a woman under 40 with COVID-19, enrolled during active disease.

The V gene is TRBV6-5, the J gene TRBJ1-6, with 8 positions matching TRBD1. V was clipped by 6 bases and J by 9 bases; unmatched bases: 7. This CDR3 spans 14 amino acids. Germline lookup yields CDR1 MNHEY and CDR2 SVGAGI. The CDR3 loop reads CASRRQGTVSPLHF. CDR3 sequence (DNA): TGTGCCAGCAGGAGACAGGGGACGGTTTCACCCCTCCACTTT.

This chain connects TRBV20-1 to TRBJ1-2; no clear D gene. CDR3 length: 11 residues. V lost 6 bases and J 5 bases, leaving 10 bases between the germline ends. Germline CDR1 reads DFQATT; CDR2 reads SNEGSKA (reference sequence). The CDR3 is CSAVGEYGYTF. The CDR3 nucleotides are TGCAGTGCCGTGGGCGAGTATGGCTACACCTTC.

The chain uses TRBV4-1 and TRBJ2-7; 8 bases map to TRBD1. The J segment lost 0 bases and the V segment lost 1 base, leaving 2 bases of the junction unmatched. This CDR3 has 15 residues. CDR1 is MGHRA and CDR2 is YSYEKL in the germline V gene. The CDR3 nucleotides read TGCGCCAGCAGCCAAGCCGGGACAGGCTCCTACGAGCAGTACTTC. It translates to CASSQAGTGSYEQYF.

The rearrangement joins TRBV27 to TRBJ2-3, with D possibly being TRBD2 (6 bases). V lost 1 base, J lost 0 bases, and 11 bases lay in between. Germline V lookup: CDR1 MNHEY, CDR2 SMNVEV (reference sequence). This CDR3 is built from 16 residues. The CDR3 spells CASSLLWGTSTDTQYF. In DNA, the CDR3 is TGTGCCAGCAGTTTATTGTGGGGGACTAGCACAGATACGCAGTATTTT.

J is TRBJ2-7 and V is TRBV2; D is uncertain. CDR1 SNHLY and CDR2 FYNNEI come from the germline V gene. The length of the CDR3 is 13 residues. The V end was cut by 6 bases, the J end by 6 bases, with 15 bases between. Written as DNA, the CDR3 is TGTGCCAGCAGGGAACAACAGATGGGCGAGCAGTACTTC. Its translation: CASREQQMGEQYF.

The V gene is TRBV29-1, the J gene TRBJ2-5, with D possibly matching TRBD1 (6 bases). Germline values: CDR1 SQVTM, CDR2 ANQGSEA. V lost 3 bases to trimming and J lost 3 bases, with 14 bases between them. The CDR3 loop spans 14 amino acids. CDR3 in amino acids: CSVEGAKLEETQYF. In DNA, the CDR3 is TGCAGCGTTGAGGGGGCCAAGCTGGAAGAGACCCAGTACTTC.

This chain connects TRBV5-4 to TRBJ1-3, with TRBD1 as a possible D gene (6 bases). The CDR3 runs 15 residues. CDR1 SGHNT and CDR2 YYREEE come from the germline V gene (reference sequence). Trimming removed 4 bases at V and 1 base at J, with 12 bases between. The DNA for the CDR3 is TGTGCCAGCAGCCCCAGGGGAGGGTCTGGAAACACCATATATTTT. The encoded protein is CASSPRGGSGNTIYF. Full variable domain (outside the CDR3, taken from reference TRBV5-4 and TRBJ1-3): ETGVTQSPTHLIKTRGQQVTLRCSSQSGHNTVSWYQQALGQGPQFIFQYYREEENGRGNFPPRFSGLQFPNYSSELNVNALELDDSALYLCASSPRGGSGNTIYFGEGSWLTVV.

The gene calls are TRBV2 and TRBJ1-6; possibly TRBD1 for D (5 bases). Germline CDR1 SNHLY, CDR2 FYNNEI. The CDR3 consists of 16 residues. Trimming removed 2 bases at V and 7 bases at J, with 15 bases between. This CDR3 reads CASSENSGSSNSPLHF. Written as DNA, the CDR3 is TGTGCCAGCAGTGAAAATTCAGGGTCAAGCAATTCACCCCTCCACTTT.

The gene calls are TRBV5-4 and TRBJ1-2, with a weak D call TRBD1 (5 bases). This CDR3 comprises 14 residues. Deletions cut 4 bases from V and 5 bases from J, with 15 bases between. Germline V CDR1 and CDR2: SGHNT, YYREEE (reference sequence). The CDR3 sequence is CASSGADGDYGYTF. DNA of the CDR3: TGTGCCAGCAGCGGGGCGGACGGAGATTATGGCTACACCTTC.

The chain carries TRBV4-1 and TRBJ2-3; TRBD2 matches 9 bases. CDR3 length: 15 residues. V trimming: 8 bases; J trimming: 4 bases; junction bases outside the gene matches: 10. Germline lookup yields CDR1 MGHRA and CDR2 YSYEKL. CDR3 nucleotide sequence: TGCGCCAGCGCCGCGGATGCGGGGGGGCCAGATACGCAGTATTTT. Its translation: CASAADAGGPDTQYF.

This sequence joins TRBV4-2 and TRBJ1-2; 9 nucleotides match TRBD1. The CDR3 sequence is 14 residues long. V was clipped by 3 bases and J by 7 bases; unmatched bases: 6. The germline V gene has CDR1 LGHNA and CDR2 YNFKEQ. DNA of the CDR3: TGTGCCAGCAGCCAGGGGACAGGGACGGGTGGCTACACCTTC. This gives the protein CASSQGTGTGGYTF.

CDR3 sequence: CASSSYRGRRETQYF. CDR3 DNA sequence: TGTGCCAGCTCGTCGTACAGGGGGCGGCGGGAGACCCAGTACTTC. The chain links TRBV6-5 to TRBJ2-5; TRBD1 agrees at 9 bases. Germline-derived CDR1 and CDR2 are MNHEY and SVGAGI. The CDR3 is 15 amino acids. V dropped 8 bases and J dropped 5; count of bases not matched to a gene: 12.

The J gene is TRBJ1-6, the V gene TRBV5-4; 7 nucleotides agree with TRBD1. Germline CDR1 and CDR2: SGHNT and YYREEE (reference sequence). The V and J ends lost 4 bases and 7 bases, in that order; junction bases with no gene match: 8. The CDR3 extends over 15 amino acids. The CDR3 bases are TGTGCCAGCAGCCCCGTCGAGGGGGCGAATTCACCCCTCCACTTT. Protein product: CASSPVEGANSPLHF.

The chain couples TRBV10-3 to TRBJ2-7, with 7 bases matching TRBD1. The CDR3 runs to 19 residues. The V gene's germline CDR1 is ENHRY and CDR2 SYGVKD. J was trimmed by 1 base and V by 1 base; bases with no gene match: 16. The DNA for the CDR3 is TGTGCCATCAGTGAGTTTGGGGACAGTTGGGCCGCCTCATCCTACGAGCAGTACTTC. As protein: CAISEFGDSWAASSYEQYF.

V usage is TRBV11-2 and J usage is TRBJ1-1, with D hard to call. V lost 3 bases, J lost 3 bases, and 11 bases lay in between. CDR3 length: 14 amino acids. Looked up from germline, CDR1 is SGHAT and CDR2 is FQNNGV. The CDR3 DNA follows: TGTGCCAGCAGCTTTGCGGGAGGCGACACTGAAGCTTTCTTT. Translating gives CASSFAGGDTEAFF.

The gene calls are TRBV18 and TRBJ2-1, with D hard to call. Between the trimmed V and J ends, which lost 2 bases and 9 bases, there was a span of 11 bases. This CDR3 spans 13 amino acids. CDR1 KGHSH and CDR2 LQKENI come from the germline V gene. Here the CDR3 reads CASSPGSGPEQFF. The CDR3 DNA reads TGTGCCAGCTCACCAGGATCGGGTCCTGAGCAGTTCTTC.

The chain has TRBV5-1 and TRBJ1-2; D is possibly TRBD1 (6 bases). This CDR3 has 15 residues. Trimming cost V 4 bases and J 5 bases, with 18 bases left between them. Germline CDR1 and CDR2: SGHRS and YFSETQ. CDR3 protein: CASSLMGGPDYGYTF. CDR3 nucleotides: TGCGCCAGCAGCCTGATGGGGGGGCCGGATTATGGCTACACCTTC.

The chain's CDR3 is CASSLEAGRETQYF. The CDR3 DNA follows: TGTGCCAGCAGCTTAGAGGCAGGGCGGGAGACCCAGTACTTC. The chain combines TRBV7-2 with TRBJ2-5; D is perhaps TRBD1 (5 bases). Germline CDR1 SGHTA, CDR2 FQGNSA. V dropped 1 base and J dropped 5 bases, with 11 bases sitting between them. CDR3 length equals 14 residues.

The chain links TRBV3-1 (or the pseudogene TRBV3-2) to TRBJ2-7; 7 bases line up with TRBD2. The germline CDR1 and CDR2 sequences are LGHDT and YNNKEL (reference sequence). The V gene end was trimmed by 4 bases and the J gene end by 0 bases; junction bases not matched to a gene: 12. The CDR3 runs 17 residues. In DNA form, the CDR3 reads TGTGCCAGCAGCCCTGTATGGGAGGGACGTTACTCCTACGAGCAGTACTTC. Residues: CASSPVWEGRYSYEQYF.

This clone was recorded once. This chain links TRBV2 with TRBJ2-7; the match to TRBD1 covers 8 bases. Germline CDR1 and CDR2: SNHLY and FYNNEI. The CDR3 covers 13 residues. Trimming at V came to 7 bases and at J to 2 bases, leaving 4 bases not matched to a gene. The CDR3 nucleotides read TGTGCCAGCATACTGGGACAGGCCTACGAGCAGTACTTC. Its translation: CASILGQAYEQYF.

V and J are TRBV11-2 and TRBJ2-7; 9 bases match TRBD1. The CDR3 contains 15 residues. V trimming: 2 bases; J trimming: 4 bases; junction bases outside the gene matches: 6. Germline CDR1 is SGHAT and CDR2 is FQNNGV. In DNA, the CDR3 is TGTGCCAGCAGCTTAAGATCGGACAGGGGTTACGAGCAGTACTTC. Translating gives CASSLRSDRGYEQYF.

The V and J genes are TRBV10-2 and TRBJ2-7, with D perhaps matching TRBD1 (5 bases). This CDR3 is 14 amino acids long. The germline CDR1 and CDR2 sequences are WSHSY and SAAADI. Trimming pared 4 bases from V and 4 bases from J, leaving 14 bases between. This CDR3 reads CASSGGQFGYEQYF. Here the CDR3 DNA reads TGCGCCAGCAGTGGGGGCCAATTTGGGTACGAGCAGTACTTC.

The V gene is TRBV21-1, the J gene TRBJ1-2. TRBV21-1 is given as a pseudogene. This CDR3 has 13 residues. Here the CDR3 DNA reads TGTGCCAGCAGCAAAGCATCCCTGCGGGGCTACACCTTC. Translated, it gives CASSKASLRGYTF.